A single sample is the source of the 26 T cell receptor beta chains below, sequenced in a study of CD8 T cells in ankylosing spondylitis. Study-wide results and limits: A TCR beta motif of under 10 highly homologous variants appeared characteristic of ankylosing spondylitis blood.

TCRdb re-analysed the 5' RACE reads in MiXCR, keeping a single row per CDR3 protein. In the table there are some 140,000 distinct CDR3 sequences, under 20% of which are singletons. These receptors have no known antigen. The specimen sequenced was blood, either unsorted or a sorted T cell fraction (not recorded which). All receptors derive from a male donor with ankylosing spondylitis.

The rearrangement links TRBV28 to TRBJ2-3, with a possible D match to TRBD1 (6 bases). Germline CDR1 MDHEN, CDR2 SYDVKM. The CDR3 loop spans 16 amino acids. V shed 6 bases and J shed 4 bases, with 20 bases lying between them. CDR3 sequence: CASSPRGRGIADTQYF. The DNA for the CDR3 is TGTGCCAGCAGCCCTCGGGGCAGGGGAATTGCAGATACGCAGTATTTT.

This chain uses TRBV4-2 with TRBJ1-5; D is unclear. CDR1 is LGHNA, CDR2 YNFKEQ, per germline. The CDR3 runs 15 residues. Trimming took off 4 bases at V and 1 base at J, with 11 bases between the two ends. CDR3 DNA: TGTGCCAGCAGCCCTCATGGTGACAGCAATCAGCCCCAGCATTTT. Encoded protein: CASSPHGDSNQPQHF.

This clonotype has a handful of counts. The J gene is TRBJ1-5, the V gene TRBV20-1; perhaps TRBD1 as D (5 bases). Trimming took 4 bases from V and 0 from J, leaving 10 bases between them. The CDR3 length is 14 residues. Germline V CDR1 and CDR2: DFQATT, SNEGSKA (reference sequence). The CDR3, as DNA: TGCAGTGCTATGGGACGGAATAGCAATCAGCCCCAGCATTTT. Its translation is CSAMGRNSNQPQHF.

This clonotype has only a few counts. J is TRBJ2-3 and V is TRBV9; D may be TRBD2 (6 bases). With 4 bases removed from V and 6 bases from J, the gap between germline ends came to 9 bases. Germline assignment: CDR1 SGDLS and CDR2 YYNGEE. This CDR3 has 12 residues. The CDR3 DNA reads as TGTGCCAGCAGCCCCCGGGAGGATACGCAGTATTTT. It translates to CASSPREDTQYF.

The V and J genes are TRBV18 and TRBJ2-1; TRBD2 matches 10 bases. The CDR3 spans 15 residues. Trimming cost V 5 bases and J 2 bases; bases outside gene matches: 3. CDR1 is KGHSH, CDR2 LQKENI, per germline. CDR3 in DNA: TGTGCCAGCTCAATCACTAGCGGGACCTACAATGAGCAGTTCTTC. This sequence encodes CASSITSGTYNEQFF.

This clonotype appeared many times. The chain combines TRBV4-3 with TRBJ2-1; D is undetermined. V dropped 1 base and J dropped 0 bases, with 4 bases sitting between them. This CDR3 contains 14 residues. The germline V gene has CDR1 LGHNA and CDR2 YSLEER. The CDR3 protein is CASSQASSYNEQFF. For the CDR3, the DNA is TGCGCCAGCAGCCAAGCGAGCTCCTACAATGAGCAGTTCTTC.

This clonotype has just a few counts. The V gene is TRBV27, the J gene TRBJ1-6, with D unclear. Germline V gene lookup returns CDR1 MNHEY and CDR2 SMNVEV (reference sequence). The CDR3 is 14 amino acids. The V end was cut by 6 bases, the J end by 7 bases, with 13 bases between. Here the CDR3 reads CASSPFGINSPLHF. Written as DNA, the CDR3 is TGTGCCAGCAGCCCGTTTGGTATCAATTCACCCCTCCACTTT.

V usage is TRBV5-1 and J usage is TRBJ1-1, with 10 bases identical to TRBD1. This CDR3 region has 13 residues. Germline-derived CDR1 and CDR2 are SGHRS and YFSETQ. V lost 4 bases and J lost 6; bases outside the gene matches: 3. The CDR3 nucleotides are TGCGCCAGCAGCGGGGACAGGGGATCTGAAGCTTTCTTT. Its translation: CASSGDRGSEAFF.

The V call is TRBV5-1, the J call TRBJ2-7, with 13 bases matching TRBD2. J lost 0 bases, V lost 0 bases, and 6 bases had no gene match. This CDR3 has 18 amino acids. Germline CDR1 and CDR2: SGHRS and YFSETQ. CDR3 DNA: TGCGCCAGCAGCTTGGGGGTTGGACTAGCGGGGGCCTCCTACGAGCAGTACTTC. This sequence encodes CASSLGVGLAGASYEQYF.

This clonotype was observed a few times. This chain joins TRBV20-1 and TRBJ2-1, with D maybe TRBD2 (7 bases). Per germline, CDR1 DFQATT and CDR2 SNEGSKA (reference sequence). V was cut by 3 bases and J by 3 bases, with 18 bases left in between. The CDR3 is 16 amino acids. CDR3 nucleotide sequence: TGCAGTGCTAGTGAGGCGGGGGCCGTACACTACAATGAGCAGTTCTTC. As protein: CSASEAGAVHYNEQFF.

CDR3 DNA sequence: TGTGCCAGCGCCGGGGGACTCCCAAGTGATACGCAGTATTTT. This translates into CASAGGLPSDTQYF. This chain links TRBV6-1 with TRBJ2-3; a weak D match, TRBD2 (6 bases). Trimming removed 8 bases from V and 6 bases from J, with 18 bases in between. Germline loops: CDR1 MNHNS, CDR2 SASEGT. The CDR3 is 14 amino acids.

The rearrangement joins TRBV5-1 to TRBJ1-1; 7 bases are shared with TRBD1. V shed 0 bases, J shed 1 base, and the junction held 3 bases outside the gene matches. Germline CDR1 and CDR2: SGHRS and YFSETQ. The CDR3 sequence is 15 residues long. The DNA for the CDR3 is TGCGCCAGCAGCTTGGACAGGGGCCCGAACACTGAAGCTTTCTTT. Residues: CASSLDRGPNTEAFF.

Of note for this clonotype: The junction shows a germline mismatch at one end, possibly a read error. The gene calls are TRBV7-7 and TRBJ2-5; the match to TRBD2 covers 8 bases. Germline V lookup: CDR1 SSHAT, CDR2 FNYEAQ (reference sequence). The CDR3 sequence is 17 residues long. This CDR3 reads CASSYWIPGLVRETQYF. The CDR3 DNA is TGTGCTAGCAGCTATTGGATTCCGGGACTAGTCCGGGAGACCCAGTACTTC.

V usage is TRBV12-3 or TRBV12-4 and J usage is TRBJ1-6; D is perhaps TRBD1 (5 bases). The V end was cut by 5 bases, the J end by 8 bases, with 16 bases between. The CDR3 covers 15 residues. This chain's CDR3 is CASSPRVYYYSPLHF. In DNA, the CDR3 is TGTGCCAGCAGTCCCAGGGTATACTACTATTCACCCCTCCACTTT.

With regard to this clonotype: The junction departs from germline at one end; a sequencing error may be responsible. DNA of the CDR3: TGTGCCAGCACTTTAAGCGGGCCCGGGGAGCTGTTTTTT. Its translation is CASTLSGPGELFF. The chain uses TRBV27 and TRBJ2-2, with D tentatively TRBD2 (6 bases). In germline, CDR1 is MNHEY, CDR2 SMNVEV (reference sequence). CDR3 length: 13 amino acids.

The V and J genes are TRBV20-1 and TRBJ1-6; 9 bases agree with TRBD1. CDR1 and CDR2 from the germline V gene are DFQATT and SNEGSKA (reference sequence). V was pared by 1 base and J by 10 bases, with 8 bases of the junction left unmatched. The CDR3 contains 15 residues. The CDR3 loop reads CSARVRDRAPSPLHF. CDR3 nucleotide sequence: TGCAGTGCTAGAGTTAGGGACAGGGCCCCATCACCCCTCCACTTT.

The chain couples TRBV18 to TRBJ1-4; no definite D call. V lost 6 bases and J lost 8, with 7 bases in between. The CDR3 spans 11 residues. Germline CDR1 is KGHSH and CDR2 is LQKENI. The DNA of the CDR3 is TGTGCCAGCTCGGCCGAGGAAAAACTGTTTTTT. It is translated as CASSAEEKLFF. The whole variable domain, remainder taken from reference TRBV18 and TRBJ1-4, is NAGVMQNPRHLVRRRGQEARLRCSPMKGHSHVYWYRQLPEEGLKFMVYLQKENIIDESGMPKERFSAEFPKEGPSILRIQQVVRGDSAAYFCASSAEEKLFFGSGTQLSVL.

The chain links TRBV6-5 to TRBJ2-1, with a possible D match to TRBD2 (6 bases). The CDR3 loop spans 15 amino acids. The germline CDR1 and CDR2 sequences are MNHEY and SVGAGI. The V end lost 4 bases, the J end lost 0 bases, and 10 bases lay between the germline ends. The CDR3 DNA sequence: TGTGCCAGCAGTTGGGACTTGAGCTCCTACAATGAGCAGTTCTTC. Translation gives CASSWDLSSYNEQFF.

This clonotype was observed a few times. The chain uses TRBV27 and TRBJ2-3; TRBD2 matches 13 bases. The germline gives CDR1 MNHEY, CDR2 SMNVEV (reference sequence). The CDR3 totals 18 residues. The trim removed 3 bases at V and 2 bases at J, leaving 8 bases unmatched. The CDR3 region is CASSLLSGTSGATDTQYF. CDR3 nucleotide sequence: TGTGCCAGCAGTTTGCTATCCGGGACTAGCGGGGCCACAGATACGCAGTATTTT.

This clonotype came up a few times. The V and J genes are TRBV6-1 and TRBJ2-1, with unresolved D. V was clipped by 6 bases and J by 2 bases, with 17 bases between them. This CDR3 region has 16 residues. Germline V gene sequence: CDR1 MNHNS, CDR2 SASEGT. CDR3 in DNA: TGTGCCAGCAGCAGCCACAGCGTAAGCCCCTACAATGAGCAGTTCTTC. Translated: CASSSHSVSPYNEQFF.

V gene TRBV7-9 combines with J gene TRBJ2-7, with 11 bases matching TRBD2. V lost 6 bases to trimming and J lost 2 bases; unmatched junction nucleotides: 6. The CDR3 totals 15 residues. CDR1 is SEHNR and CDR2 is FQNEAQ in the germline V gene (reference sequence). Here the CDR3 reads CASSSLAGGTYEQYF. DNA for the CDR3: TGTGCCAGCAGTTCGCTAGCGGGAGGTACCTACGAGCAGTACTTC.

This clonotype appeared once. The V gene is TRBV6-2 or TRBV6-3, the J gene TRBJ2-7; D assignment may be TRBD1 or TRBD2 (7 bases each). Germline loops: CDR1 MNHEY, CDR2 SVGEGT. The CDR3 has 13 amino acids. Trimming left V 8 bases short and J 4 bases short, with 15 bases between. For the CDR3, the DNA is TGTGCCAGCGCCTCGCAGGGGGGGTACGAGCAGTACTTC. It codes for CASASQGGYEQYF.

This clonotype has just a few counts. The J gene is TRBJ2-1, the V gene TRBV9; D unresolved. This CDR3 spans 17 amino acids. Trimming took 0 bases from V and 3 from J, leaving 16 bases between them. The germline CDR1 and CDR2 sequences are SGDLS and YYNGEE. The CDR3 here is CASSVGGQRSHYNEQFF. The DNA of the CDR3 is TGTGCCAGCAGCGTAGGAGGCCAGCGTTCACACTACAATGAGCAGTTCTTC.

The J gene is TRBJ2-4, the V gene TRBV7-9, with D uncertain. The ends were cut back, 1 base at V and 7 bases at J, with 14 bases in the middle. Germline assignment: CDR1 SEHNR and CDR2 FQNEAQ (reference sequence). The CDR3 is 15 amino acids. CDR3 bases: TGTGCCAGCAGCTTAGTGTCGGTCTCCCAGAACATTCAGTACTTC. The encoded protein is CASSLVSVSQNIQYF.

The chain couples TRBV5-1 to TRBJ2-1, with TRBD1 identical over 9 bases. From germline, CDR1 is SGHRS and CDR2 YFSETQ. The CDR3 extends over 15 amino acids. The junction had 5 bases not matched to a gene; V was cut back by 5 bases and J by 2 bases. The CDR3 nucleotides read TGCGCCAGCAGAACCGGGACAGGGCCCTACAATGAGCAGTTCTTC. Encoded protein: CASRTGTGPYNEQFF.

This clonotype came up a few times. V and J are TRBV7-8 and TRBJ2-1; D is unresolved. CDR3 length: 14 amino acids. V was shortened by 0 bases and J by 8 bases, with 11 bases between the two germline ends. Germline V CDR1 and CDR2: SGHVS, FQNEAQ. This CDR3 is CASSLAVLADEQFF. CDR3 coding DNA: TGTGCCAGCAGCTTAGCGGTTCTGGCCGATGAGCAGTTCTTC.